This T cell receptor (beta chain) comes out of a study of OX40 agonist ivuxolimab in advanced cancers. Sequencing used immunoSEQ multiplex PCR; TCRdb keeps in-frame clones, though not all of them. This table holds over 75,000 clones, 90% to 95% found once. The CDR3 is 14 amino acids. The V and J ends lost 0 bases and 4 bases respectively, with 8 bases between them. The germline gives CDR1 SGHTA, CDR2 FQGTGA. This sample comprised CD4+ or CD8+ T cells sorted from blood, obtained in a trial of the OX40 agonist ivuxolimab. The chain employs TRBV7-3 and TRBJ2-3, with D perhaps matching TRBD1 (6 bases). The TCR comes from an adult with an advanced solid tumor such as melanoma, head and neck, liver or kidney cancer. The chain's CDR3 is CASSLTNRADTQYF. CDR3 sequence (DNA): TGTGCCAGCAGCTTAACGAACAGGGCAGATACGCAGTATTTT.